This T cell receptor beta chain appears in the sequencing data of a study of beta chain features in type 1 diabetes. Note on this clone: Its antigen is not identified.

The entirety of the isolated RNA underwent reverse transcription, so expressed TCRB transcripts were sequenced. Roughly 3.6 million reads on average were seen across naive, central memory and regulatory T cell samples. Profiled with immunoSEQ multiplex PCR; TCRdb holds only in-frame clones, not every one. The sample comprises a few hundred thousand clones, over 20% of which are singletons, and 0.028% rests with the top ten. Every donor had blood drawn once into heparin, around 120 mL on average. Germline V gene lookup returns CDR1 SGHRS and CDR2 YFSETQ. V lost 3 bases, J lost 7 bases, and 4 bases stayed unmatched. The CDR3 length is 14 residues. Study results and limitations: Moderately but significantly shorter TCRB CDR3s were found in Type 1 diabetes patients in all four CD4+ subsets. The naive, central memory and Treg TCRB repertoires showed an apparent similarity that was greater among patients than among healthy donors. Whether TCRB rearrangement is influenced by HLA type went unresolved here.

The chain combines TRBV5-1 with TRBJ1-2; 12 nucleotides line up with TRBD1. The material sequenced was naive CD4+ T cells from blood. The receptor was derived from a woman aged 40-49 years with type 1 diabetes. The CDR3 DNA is TGCGCCAGCAGCTGGGGACAGGGGGCGCTTGGCTACACCTTC. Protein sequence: CASSWGQGALGYTF.